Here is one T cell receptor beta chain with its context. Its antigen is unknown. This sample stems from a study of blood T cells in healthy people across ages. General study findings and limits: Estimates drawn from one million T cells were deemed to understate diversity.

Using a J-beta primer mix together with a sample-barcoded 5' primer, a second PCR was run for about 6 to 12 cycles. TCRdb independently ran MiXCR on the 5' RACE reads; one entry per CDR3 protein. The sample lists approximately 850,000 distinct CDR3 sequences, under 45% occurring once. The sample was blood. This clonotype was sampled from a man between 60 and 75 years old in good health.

The CDR3 sequence: CASSYREQGSQYF. In DNA form, the CDR3 reads TGTGCCAGCAGTTACAGAGAACAGGGGTCTCAGTACTTC. V usage is TRBV6-6 and J usage is TRBJ2-4; 7 bases match TRBD1. The germline gives CDR1 MNHNY, CDR2 SVGAGI (reference sequence). This CDR3 comprises 13 residues. The ends lost 2 bases at V and 12 bases at J; junction bases unmatched: 7.